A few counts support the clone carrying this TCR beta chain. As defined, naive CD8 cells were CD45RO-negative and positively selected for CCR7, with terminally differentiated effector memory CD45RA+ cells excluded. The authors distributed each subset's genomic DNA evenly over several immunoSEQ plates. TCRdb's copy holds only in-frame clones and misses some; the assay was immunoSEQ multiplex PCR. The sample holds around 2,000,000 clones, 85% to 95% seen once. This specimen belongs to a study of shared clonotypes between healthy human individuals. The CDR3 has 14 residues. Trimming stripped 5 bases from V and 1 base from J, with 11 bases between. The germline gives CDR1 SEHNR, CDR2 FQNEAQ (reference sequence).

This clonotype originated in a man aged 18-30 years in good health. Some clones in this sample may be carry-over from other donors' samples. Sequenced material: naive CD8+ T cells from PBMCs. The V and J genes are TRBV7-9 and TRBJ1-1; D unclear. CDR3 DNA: TGTGCCAGCAGCCTCGGGGTTGCGAACACTGAAGCTTTCTTT. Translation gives CASSLGVANTEAFF.